This section outlines one T cell receptor (beta chain) sequence together with its context. Its antigen is as yet unknown. The sample is drawn from a study of shared clonotypes between healthy human individuals. Turning to the study itself: Those who served as donors were a couple of women and three men between the ages of 18 and 49. General study points: The naive CD4 repertoires of several donors were compared, and approximately 5.3% of clonotypes were shared.

The germline V gene encodes CDR1 SGHDN and CDR2 FVKESK. Trimming took 0 bases from V and 9 from J, leaving 9 bases between them. The CDR3 has 13 amino acids. Genomic DNA from each subset was divided evenly over several immunoSEQ plates. Per the original data handling: Because ImmunoSEQ provided only junction sequences with no quality scores, the filtering differed. Clones were read by immunoSEQ multiplex PCR, and TCRdb kept only the in-frame ones, dropping some. The DNA was the basis for D and trimming; V, J and clone size are from that table. Among 1,100,000 or so clones listed, around 78% were seen once.

The chain combines TRBV14 with TRBJ2-4; perhaps TRBD1 as D (5 bases). The sequence was obtained from a man younger than 35 in good health. Some clones in this sample may be carry-over from other donors' samples. What was sequenced was memory CD4+ T cells from PBMCs. Subset noted: CD45RA-negative fraction. This CDR3 is CASSQERGGIQYF. The CDR3 bases are TGTGCCAGCAGCCAAGAAAGGGGTGGCATTCAGTACTTC.